What follows are 15 T cell receptor beta chains derived from one specimen sequenced in a study of blood T cell repertoires in COVID-19. Here immunoSEQ multiplex PCR was the method, and the copy in TCRdb shows in-frame clones only, minus some. The sample consists of 300,000 to 350,000 clones, around nine tenths of them appearing once. Sequences were obtained from PBMCs or T cells enriched from blood (not recorded which). The source of these receptors is a woman aged 30 to 39 who had recovered from COVID-19.

The chain links TRBV27 to TRBJ1-6, with D tentatively TRBD1 (5 bases). The germline CDR1 and CDR2 sequences are MNHEY and SMNVEV (reference sequence). V shed 3 bases and J shed 9 bases, with 12 bases lying between them. This CDR3 contains 14 residues. The CDR3 coding sequence is TGTGCCAGCAGTTTTTGGGACGGGGGTTCACCCCTCCACTTT. It specifies CASSFWDGGSPLHF.

This clone was counted between two and nine times. The gene calls are TRBV7-8 and TRBJ1-2, with no clear D. The germline V and J ends were trimmed by 2 bases and 5 bases, with 15 bases remaining between them. The CDR3 totals 15 residues. Per the germline V gene, CDR1 is SGHVS and CDR2 is FQNEAQ. In DNA, the CDR3 is TGTGCCAGCAGCTTACGAAACATGGGGAGTTATGGCTACACCTTC. Protein: CASSLRNMGSYGYTF.

The V call is TRBV5-1, the J call TRBJ1-2, with 7 bases aligning to TRBD1. The CDR3 consists of 15 residues. Germline lookup yields CDR1 SGHRS and CDR2 YFSETQ. V lost 4 bases and J lost 3; bases outside the gene matches: 9. The CDR3 nucleotides are TGCGCCAGCAGCCCTTGGGGACAGCTACACTATGGCTACACCTTC. This sequence encodes CASSPWGQLHYGYTF.

This clone came up a few times. The gene calls are TRBV7-2 and TRBJ1-1; perhaps TRBD1 as D (5 bases). This CDR3 has 13 residues. CDR1 SGHTA and CDR2 FQGNSA come from the germline V gene. The V end lost 6 bases, the J end lost 4 bases, and 12 bases lay between the germline ends. The CDR3 region is CASRSGGGTEAFF. In DNA, the CDR3 is TGTGCCAGCAGATCTGGGGGGGGCACTGAAGCTTTCTTT.

CDR3: CASGLGFRGGSNQPQHF. The CDR3, as DNA: TGTGCTAGTGGTTTGGGGTTTCGGGGTGGAAGCAATCAGCCCCAGCATTTT. The V gene is TRBV12-5, the J gene TRBJ1-5; D remains ambiguous. V gave up 1 base and J gave up 1 base, with 14 bases separating them. Germline V gene data show CDR1 as LGHNT and CDR2 as FRNRAP. This CDR3 comprises 17 residues.

V is TRBV14 and J is TRBJ1-6; TRBD1 might be the D (5 bases). The V end lost 3 bases, the J end lost 6 bases, and 15 bases lay between the germline ends. CDR3 length: 16 residues. The V gene's germline CDR1 is SGHDN and CDR2 FVKESK. Here the CDR3 DNA reads TGTGCCAGCAGCCAGACCTTCGCAGGGCTTAATTCACCCCTCCACTTT. Its protein product is CASSQTFAGLNSPLHF.

The chain carries TRBV7-3 and TRBJ2-7; possible D gene TRBD2, 7 bases. The CDR3 consists of 14 residues. Between the trimmed V and J ends, which lost 5 bases and 0 bases, there was a span of 11 bases. CDR1 is SGHTA and CDR2 is FQGTGA in the germline V gene. The CDR3 DNA follows: TGTGCCAGCAGCCCGGCGGGGGCCTCCTACGAGCAGTACTTC. Protein product: CASSPAGASYEQYF.

The V and J genes are TRBV9 and TRBJ2-1; possible D gene TRBD2, 5 bases. V was shortened by 1 base and J by 1 base, with 12 bases between the two germline ends. CDR1 and CDR2 (germline): SGDLS, YYNGEE. CDR3 size: 16 residues. CDR3 region: CASSVRAGLSYNEQFF. Here the CDR3 DNA reads TGTGCCAGCAGCGTACGGGCGGGCCTTTCCTACAATGAGCAGTTCTTC.

The chain uses TRBV28 and TRBJ1-3, with TRBD1 matching 8 bases. Germline V lookup: CDR1 MDHEN, CDR2 SYDVKM. The CDR3 covers 15 residues. V shed 5 bases and J 8 bases; nucleotides not matched to a gene: 11. As DNA, the CDR3 is TGTGCCAGCAGTGCCCCAAACTCACAGGGGGACACCATATATTTT. This sequence encodes CASSAPNSQGDTIYF.

The chain couples TRBV7-3 to TRBJ1-2, with D perhaps TRBD1 (5 bases). The CDR3 has 16 residues. The V end was cut by 5 bases, the J end by 3 bases, with 19 bases between. Per the germline V gene, CDR1 is SGHTA and CDR2 is FQGTGA. CDR3 DNA: TGTGCCAGCAGCATACACCCGGGACTCCAGCACTATGGCTACACCTTC. Amino acids: CASSIHPGLQHYGYTF.

The V gene is TRBV7-9, the J gene TRBJ1-1; TRBD1 might be the D (5 bases). CDR1 is SEHNR, CDR2 FQNEAQ, per germline (reference sequence). V lost 1 base, J lost 4 bases, and 10 bases lay in between. The CDR3 extends over 14 amino acids. CDR3 sequence: CASSLELGGTEAFF. The CDR3 region has the DNA TGTGCCAGCAGCTTAGAGCTCGGGGGCACTGAAGCTTTCTTT.

This chain connects TRBV19 to TRBJ2-2; D is uncertain. The CDR3 runs to 15 residues. Per germline, CDR1 LNHDA and CDR2 SQIVND (reference sequence). The V end was cut by 2 bases, the J end by 6 bases, with 13 bases between. CDR3 DNA: TGTGCCAGTAGTATACTCAGCAGGAAGGCCGGGGAGCTGTTTTTT. As protein: CASSILSRKAGELFF.

V is TRBV28 and J is TRBJ1-1, with a tentative D call TRBD1 (6 bases). This CDR3 contains 15 residues. V shed 1 base and J shed 8 bases, with 17 bases lying between them. Germline lookup yields CDR1 MDHEN and CDR2 SYDVKM. The CDR3 coding sequence is TGTGCCAGCAGTTTATTGGGCCTGGGGGCGGGCGAAGCTTTCTTT. Its translation is CASSLLGLGAGEAFF.

The V and J genes are TRBV5-1 and TRBJ1-3, with 7 bases that match TRBD1. This CDR3 has 14 amino acids. The V and J ends lost 0 bases and 12 bases, in that order; junction bases with no gene match: 9. From germline, CDR1 is SGHRS and CDR2 YFSETQ. CDR3: CASSLGTGNGLIYF. Written as DNA, the CDR3 is TGCGCCAGCAGCTTGGGGACAGGCAATGGGCTCATATATTTT.

The chain uses TRBV27 and TRBJ1-5, with D hard to call. This CDR3 spans 15 amino acids. V was clipped by 3 bases and J by 0 bases, with 9 bases between them. Germline lookup yields CDR1 MNHEY and CDR2 SMNVEV (reference sequence). CDR3 coding DNA: TGTGCCAGCAGTTTTTTTGGAGATAGCAATCAGCCCCAGCATTTT. Translating gives CASSFFGDSNQPQHF.